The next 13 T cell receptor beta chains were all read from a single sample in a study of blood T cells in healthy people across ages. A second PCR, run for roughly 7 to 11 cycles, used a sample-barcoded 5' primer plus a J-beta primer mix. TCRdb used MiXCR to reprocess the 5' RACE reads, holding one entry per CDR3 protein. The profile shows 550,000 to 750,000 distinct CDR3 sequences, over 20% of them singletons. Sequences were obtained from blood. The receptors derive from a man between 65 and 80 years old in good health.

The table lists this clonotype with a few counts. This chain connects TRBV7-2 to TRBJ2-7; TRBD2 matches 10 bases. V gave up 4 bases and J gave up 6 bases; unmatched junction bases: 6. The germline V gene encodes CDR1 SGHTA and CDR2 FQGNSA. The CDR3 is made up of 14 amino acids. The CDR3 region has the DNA TGTGCCAGCAGCTCAGCGGGAGGGCCGGTCGAGCAGTACTTC. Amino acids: CASSSAGGPVEQYF. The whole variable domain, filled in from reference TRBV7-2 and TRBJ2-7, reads GAGVSQSPSNKVTEKGKDVELRCDPISGHTALYWYRQSLGQGLEFLIYFQGNSAPDKSGLPSDRFSAERTGGSVSTLTIQRTQQEDSAVYLCASSSAGGPVEQYFGPGTRLTVT.

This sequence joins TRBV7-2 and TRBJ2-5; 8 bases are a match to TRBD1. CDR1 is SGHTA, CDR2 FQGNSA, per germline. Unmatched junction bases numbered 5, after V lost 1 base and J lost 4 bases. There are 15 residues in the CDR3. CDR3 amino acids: CASSLDPGGTETQYF. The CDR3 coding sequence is TGTGCCAGCAGCTTAGATCCAGGGGGCACAGAGACCCAGTACTTC.

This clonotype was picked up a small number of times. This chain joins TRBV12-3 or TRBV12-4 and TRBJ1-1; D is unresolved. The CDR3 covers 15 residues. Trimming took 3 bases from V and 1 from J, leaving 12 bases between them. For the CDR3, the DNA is TGTGCCAGCAGTTTTGCAAAGGTCCCGAACACTGAAGCTTTCTTT. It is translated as CASSFAKVPNTEAFF.

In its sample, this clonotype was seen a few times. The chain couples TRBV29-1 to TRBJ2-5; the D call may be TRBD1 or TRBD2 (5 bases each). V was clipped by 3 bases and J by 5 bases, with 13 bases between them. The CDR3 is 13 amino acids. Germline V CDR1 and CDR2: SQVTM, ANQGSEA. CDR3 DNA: TGCAGCGTTGATTGGGGGTCGGAGGAGACCCAGTACTTC. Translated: CSVDWGSEETQYF. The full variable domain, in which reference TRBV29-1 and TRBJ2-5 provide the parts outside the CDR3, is SAVISQKPSRDICQRGTSLTIQCQVDSQVTMMFWYRQQPGQSLTLIATANQGSEATYESGFVIDKFPISRPNLTFSTLTVSNMSPEDSSIYLCSVDWGSEETQYFGPGTRLLVL.

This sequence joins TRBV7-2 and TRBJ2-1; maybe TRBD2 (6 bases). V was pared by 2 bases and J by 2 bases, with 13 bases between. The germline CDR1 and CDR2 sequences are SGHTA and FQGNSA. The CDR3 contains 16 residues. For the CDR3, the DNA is TGTGCCAGCAGCTTATCTTCGGGAGTCGCCTACAATGAGCAGTTCTTC. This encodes CASSLSSGVAYNEQFF.

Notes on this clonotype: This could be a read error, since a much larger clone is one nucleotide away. The CDR3 spells CASRDQGAGQETQNF. The CDR3 DNA sequence: TGTGCCAGCAGGGACCAGGGGGCTGGTCAAGAGACCCAGAACTTC. This chain links TRBV28 with TRBJ2-5, with 8 positions matching TRBD1. The germline V gene encodes CDR1 MDHEN and CDR2 SYDVKM. This CDR3 contains 15 residues.

In nucleotides, the CDR3 is TGTGCCAGCACCACCGACATCGGTAGGACTGAAGCTTTCTTT. It codes for CASTTDIGRTEAFF. This chain connects TRBV28 to TRBJ1-1; no firm D call. The CDR3 contains 14 residues. Germline CDR1 and CDR2: MDHEN and SYDVKM. V lost 7 bases to trimming and J lost 5 bases, with 17 bases between them.

CDR3 sequence (DNA): TGCGCCAGCACCGTAGCGGGAGCGGGAGAGACCCAGTACTTC. This sequence encodes CASTVAGAGETQYF. The V call is TRBV5-1, the J call TRBJ2-5; 9 positions agree with TRBD2. The ends lost 6 bases at V and 4 bases at J; junction bases unmatched: 7. This CDR3 is 14 amino acids long. Germline loops: CDR1 SGHRS, CDR2 YFSETQ.

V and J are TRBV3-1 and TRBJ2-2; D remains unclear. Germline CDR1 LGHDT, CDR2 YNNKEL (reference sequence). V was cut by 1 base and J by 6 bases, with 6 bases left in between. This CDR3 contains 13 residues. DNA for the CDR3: TGTGCCAGCAGCCAAGTCGTGTCCGGGGAGCTGTTTTTT. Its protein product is CASSQVVSGELFF.

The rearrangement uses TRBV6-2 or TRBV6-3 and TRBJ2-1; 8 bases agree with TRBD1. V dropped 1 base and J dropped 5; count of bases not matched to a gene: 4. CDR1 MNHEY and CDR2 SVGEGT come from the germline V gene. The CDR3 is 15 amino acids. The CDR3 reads CASSYFGTGHNEQFF. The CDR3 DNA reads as TGTGCCAGCAGTTACTTCGGGACAGGTCACAATGAGCAGTTCTTC.

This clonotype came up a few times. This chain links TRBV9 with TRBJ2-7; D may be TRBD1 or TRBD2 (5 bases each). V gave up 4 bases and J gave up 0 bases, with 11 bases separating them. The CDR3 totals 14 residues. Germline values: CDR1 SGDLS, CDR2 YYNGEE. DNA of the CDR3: TGTGCCAGCAGCAAGAGGGACGGCTCCTACGAGCAGTACTTC. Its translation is CASSKRDGSYEQYF.

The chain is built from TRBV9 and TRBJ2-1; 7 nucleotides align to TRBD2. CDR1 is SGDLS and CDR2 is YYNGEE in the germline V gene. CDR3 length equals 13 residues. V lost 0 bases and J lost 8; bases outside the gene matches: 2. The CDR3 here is CASSVGTSYEQFF. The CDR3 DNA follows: TGTGCCAGCAGCGTAGGGACTAGTTATGAGCAGTTCTTC. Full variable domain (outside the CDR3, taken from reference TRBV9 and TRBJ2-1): DSGVTQTPKHLITATGQRVTLRCSPRSGDLSVYWYQQSLDQGLQFLIQYYNGEERAKGNILERFSAQQFPDLHSELNLSSLELGDSALYFCASSVGTSYEQFFGPGTRLTVL.

The DNA for the CDR3 is TGTGCCAGCAGCCAAGAGGTTCGCGGGGTAGGAGGCTACACCTTC. Translation: CASSQEVRGVGGYTF. The J gene is TRBJ1-2, the V gene TRBV3-1; D remains unclear. The V end was cut by 0 bases, the J end by 8 bases, with 16 bases between. CDR3 length equals 15 residues. Germline loops: CDR1 LGHDT, CDR2 YNNKEL (reference sequence). The entire variable domain, with the rest obtained from reference TRBV3-1 and TRBJ1-2, is as follows: DTAVSQTPKYLVTQMGNDKSIKCEQNLGHDTMYWYKQDSKKFLKIMFSYNNKELIINETVPNRFSPKSPDKAHLNLHINSLELGDSAVYFCASSQEVRGVGGYTFGSGTRLTVV.